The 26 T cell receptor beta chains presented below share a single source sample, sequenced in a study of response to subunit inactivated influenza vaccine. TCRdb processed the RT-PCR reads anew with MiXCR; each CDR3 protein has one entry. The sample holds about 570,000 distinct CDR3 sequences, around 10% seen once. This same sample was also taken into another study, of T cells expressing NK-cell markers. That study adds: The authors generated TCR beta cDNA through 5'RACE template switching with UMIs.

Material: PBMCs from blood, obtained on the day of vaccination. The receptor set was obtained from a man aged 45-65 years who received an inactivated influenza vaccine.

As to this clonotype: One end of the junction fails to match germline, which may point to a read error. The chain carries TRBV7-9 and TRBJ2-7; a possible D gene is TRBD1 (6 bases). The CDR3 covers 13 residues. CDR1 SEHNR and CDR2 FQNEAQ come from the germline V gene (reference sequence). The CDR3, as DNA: TGTGCCAGCAGCTTAGTGGGACATTACGGGCAGTACTTC. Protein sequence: CASSLVGHYGQYF.

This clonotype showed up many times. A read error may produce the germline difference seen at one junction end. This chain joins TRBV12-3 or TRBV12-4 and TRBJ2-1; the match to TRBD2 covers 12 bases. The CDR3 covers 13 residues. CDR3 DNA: TGTGCCAGCAGTCTAGCGGGGGGGGGTGAGCAGTTCTTC. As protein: CASSLAGGGEQFF.

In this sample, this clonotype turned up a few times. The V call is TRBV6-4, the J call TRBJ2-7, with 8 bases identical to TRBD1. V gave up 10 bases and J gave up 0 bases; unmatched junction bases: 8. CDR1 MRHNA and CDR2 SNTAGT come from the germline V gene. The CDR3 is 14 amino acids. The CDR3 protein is CATPGQEVSYEQYF. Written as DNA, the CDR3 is TGTGCCACCCCGGGACAGGAGGTCTCCTACGAGCAGTACTTC.

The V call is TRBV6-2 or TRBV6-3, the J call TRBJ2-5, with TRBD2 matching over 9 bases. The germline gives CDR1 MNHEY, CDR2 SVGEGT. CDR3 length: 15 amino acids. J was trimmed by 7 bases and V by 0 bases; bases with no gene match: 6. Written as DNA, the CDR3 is TGTGCCAGCAGTTACTCGAAGGCTAGCGGGGTGACCCAGTACTTC. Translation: CASSYSKASGVTQYF.

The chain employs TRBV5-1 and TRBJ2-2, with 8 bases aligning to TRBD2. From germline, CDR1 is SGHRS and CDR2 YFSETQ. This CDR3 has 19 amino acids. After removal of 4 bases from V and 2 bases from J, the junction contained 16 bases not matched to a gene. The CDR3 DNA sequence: TGCGCCAGCAGCCGAAACTTACTTATTAGCGGGGACAACACCGGGGAGCTGTTTTTT. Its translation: CASSRNLLISGDNTGELFF.

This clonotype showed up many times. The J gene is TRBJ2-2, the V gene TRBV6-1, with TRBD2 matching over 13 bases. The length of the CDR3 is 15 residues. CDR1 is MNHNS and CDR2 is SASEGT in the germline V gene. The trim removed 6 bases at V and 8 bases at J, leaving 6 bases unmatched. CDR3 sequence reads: CASSDWTSGGGELFF. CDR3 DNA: TGTGCCAGCAGCGACTGGACTAGCGGGGGAGGGGAGCTGTTTTTT.

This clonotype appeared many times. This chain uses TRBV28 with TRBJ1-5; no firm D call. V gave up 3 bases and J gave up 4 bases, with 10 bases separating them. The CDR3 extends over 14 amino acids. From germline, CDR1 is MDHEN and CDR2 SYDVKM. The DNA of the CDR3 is TGTGCCAGCAGTTTTCCCCAGGTTAATCAGCCCCAGCATTTT. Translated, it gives CASSFPQVNQPQHF.

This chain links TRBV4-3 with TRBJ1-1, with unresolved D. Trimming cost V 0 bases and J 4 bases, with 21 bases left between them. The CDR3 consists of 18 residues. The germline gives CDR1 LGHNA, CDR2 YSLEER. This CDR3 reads CASSQDLVVGLSFTEAFF. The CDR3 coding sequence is TGCGCCAGCAGCCAAGATTTAGTGGTGGGGTTATCCTTCACTGAAGCTTTCTTT.

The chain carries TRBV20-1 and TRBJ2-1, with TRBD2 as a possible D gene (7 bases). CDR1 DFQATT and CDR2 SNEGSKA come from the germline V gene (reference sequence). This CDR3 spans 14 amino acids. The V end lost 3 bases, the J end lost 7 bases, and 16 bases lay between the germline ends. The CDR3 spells CSASGGGGVNEQFF. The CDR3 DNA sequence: TGCAGTGCTAGTGGGGGGGGCGGTGTTAATGAGCAGTTCTTC.

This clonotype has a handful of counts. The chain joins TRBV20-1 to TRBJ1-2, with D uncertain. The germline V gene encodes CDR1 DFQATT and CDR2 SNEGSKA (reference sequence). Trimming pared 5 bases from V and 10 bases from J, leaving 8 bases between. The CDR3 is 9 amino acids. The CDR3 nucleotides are TGCAGTGCTGGGGTTCTCTACACCTTC. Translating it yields CSAGVLYTF.

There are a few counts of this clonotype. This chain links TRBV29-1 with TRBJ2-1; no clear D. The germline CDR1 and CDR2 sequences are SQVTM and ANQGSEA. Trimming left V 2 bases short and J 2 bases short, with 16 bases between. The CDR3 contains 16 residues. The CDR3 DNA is TGCAGCGTTGAAACCTGGACGGTCCTTCCCTACAATGAGCAGTTCTTC. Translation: CSVETWTVLPYNEQFF.

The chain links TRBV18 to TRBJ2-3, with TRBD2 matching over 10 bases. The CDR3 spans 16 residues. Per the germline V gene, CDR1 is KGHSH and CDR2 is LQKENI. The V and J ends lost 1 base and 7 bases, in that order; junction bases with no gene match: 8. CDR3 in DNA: TGTGCCAGCTCACCACGGGCAGCGGGGGGGCTGAATACGCAGTATTTT. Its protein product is CASSPRAAGGLNTQYF.

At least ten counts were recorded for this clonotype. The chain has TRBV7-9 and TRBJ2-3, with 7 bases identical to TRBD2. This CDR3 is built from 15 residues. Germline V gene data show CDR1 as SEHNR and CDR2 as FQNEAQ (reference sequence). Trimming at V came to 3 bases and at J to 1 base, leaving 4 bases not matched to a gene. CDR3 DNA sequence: TGTGCCAGCAGCTTGCCGGGGGGTGGCACAGATACGCAGTATTTT. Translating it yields CASSLPGGGTDTQYF.

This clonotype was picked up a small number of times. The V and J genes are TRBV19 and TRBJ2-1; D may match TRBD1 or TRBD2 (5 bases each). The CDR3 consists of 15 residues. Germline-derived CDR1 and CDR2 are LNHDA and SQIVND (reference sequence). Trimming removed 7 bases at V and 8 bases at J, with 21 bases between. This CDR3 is CASTKGRPPYHEQFF. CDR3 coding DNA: TGTGCCAGTACCAAGGGACGGCCACCGTACCATGAGCAGTTCTTC. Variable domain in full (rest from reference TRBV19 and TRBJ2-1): DGGITQSPKYLFRKEGQNVTLSCEQNLNHDAMYWYRQDPGQGLRLIYYSQIVNDFQKGDIAEGYSVSREKKESFPLTVTSAQKNPTAFYLCASTKGRPPYHEQFFGPGTRLTVL.

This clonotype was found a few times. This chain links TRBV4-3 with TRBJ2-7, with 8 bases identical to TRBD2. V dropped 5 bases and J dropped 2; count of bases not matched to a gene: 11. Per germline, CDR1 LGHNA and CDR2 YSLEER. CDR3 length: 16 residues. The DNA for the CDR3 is TGCGCCAGCAGCTCATCCGGGGGGGCTACCCCCTACGAGCAGTACTTC. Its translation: CASSSSGGATPYEQYF.

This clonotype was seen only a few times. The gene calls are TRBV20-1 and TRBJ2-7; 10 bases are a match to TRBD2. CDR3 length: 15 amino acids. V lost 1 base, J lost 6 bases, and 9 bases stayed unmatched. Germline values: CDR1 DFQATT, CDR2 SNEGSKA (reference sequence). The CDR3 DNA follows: TGCAGTGCTAGAGGAGGAGCGGGAGGGTATGGCGAGCAGTACTTC. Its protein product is CSARGGAGGYGEQYF.

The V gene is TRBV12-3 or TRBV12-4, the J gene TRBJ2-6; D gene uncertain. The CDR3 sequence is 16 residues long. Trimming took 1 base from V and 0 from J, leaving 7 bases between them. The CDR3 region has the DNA TGTGCCAGCAGTTTAGGGAAACTCTCTGGGGCCAACGTCCTGACTTTC. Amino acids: CASSLGKLSGANVLTF.

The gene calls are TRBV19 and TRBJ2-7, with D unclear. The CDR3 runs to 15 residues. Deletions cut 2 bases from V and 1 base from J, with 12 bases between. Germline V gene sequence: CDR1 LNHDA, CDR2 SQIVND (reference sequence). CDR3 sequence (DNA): TGTGCCAGTAGTATAAAATCGGGCGGATCCTACGAGCAGTACTTC. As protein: CASSIKSGGSYEQYF.

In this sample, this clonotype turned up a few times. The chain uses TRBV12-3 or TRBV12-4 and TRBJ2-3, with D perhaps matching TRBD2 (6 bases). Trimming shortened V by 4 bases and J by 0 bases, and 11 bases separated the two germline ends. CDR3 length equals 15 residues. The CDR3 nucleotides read TGTGCCAGCAGTTCATGGCGGGATAGCACAGATACGCAGTATTTT. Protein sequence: CASSSWRDSTDTQYF.

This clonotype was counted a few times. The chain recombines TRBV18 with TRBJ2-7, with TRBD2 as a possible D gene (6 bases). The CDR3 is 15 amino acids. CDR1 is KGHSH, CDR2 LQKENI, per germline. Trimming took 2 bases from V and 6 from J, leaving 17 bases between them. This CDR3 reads CASSPGGTPLGEQYF. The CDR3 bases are TGTGCCAGCTCACCAGGAGGGACTCCTCTTGGCGAGCAGTACTTC.

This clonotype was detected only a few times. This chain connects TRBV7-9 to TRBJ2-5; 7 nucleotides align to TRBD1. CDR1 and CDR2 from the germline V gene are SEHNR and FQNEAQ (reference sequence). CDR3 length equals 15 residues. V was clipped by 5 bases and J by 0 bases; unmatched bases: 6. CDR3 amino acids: CASSRTGQYQETQYF. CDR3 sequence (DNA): TGTGCCAGCAGCCGAACGGGACAGTACCAAGAGACCCAGTACTTC.

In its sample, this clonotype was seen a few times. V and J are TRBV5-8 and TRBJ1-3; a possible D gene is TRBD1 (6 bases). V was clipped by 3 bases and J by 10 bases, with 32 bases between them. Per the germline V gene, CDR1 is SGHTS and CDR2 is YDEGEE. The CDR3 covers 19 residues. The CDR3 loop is CASSYDRIKGTSHRRTIYF. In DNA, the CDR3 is TGTGCCAGCAGCTACGACCGAATTAAAGGGACATCTCACCGGAGGACCATATATTTT. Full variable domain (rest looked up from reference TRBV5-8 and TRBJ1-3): EAGVTQSPTHLIKTRGQQATLRCSPISGHTSVYWYQQALGLGLQFLLWYDEGEERNRGNFPPRFSGRQFPNYSSELNVNALELEDSALYLCASSYDRIKGTSHRRTIYFGEGSWLTVV.

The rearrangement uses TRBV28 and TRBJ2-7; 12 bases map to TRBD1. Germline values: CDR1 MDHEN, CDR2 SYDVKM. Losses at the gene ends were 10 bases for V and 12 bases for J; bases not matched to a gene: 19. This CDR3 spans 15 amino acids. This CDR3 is CATFPRDRGPSQLYF. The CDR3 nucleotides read TGTGCCACCTTCCCCCGGGACAGGGGGCCTTCACAGCTGTACTTC.

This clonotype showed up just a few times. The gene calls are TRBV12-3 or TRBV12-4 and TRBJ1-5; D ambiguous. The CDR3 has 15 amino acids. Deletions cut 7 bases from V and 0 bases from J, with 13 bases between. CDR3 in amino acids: CASNVDGNSNQPQHF. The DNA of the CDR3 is TGTGCCAGCAATGTGGACGGAAATAGCAATCAGCCCCAGCATTTT.

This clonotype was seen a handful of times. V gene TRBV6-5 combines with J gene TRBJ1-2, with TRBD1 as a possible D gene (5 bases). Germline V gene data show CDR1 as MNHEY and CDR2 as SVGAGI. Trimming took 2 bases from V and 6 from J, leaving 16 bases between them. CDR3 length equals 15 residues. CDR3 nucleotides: TGTGCCAGCAGTTACGCAGACGGGGCGCAGGATGGCTACACCTTC. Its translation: CASSYADGAQDGYTF.

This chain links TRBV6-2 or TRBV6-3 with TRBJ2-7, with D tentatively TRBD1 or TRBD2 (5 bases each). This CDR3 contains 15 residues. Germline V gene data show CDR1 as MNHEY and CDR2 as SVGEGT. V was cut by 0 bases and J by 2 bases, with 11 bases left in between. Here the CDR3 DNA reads TGTGCCAGCAGTTACTCGGGGACGGAGACCTACGAGCAGTACTTC. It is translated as CASSYSGTETYEQYF.